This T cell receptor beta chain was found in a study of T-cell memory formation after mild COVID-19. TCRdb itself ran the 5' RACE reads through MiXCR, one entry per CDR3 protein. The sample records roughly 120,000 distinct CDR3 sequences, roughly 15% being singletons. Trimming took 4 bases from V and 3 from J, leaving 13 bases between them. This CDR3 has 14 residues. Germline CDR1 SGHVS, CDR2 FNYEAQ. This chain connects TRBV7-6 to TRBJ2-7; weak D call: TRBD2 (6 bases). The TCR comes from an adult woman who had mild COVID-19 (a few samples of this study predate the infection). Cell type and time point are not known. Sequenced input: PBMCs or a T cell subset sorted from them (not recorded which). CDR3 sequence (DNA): TGTGCCAGCAGCTACGGGACGGGAGTCTACGAGCAGTACTTC. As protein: CASSYGTGVYEQYF.